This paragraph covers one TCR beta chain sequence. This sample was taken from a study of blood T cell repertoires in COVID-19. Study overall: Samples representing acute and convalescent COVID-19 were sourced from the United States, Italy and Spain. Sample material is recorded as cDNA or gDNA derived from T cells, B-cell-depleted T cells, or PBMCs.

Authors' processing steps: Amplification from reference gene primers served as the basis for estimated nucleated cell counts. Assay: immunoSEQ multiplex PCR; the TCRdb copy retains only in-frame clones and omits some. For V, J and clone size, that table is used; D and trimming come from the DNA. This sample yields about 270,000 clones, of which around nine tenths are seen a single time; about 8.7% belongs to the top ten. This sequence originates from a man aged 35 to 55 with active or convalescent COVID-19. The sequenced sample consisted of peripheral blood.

The CDR3 region has the DNA TGTGCCAGCAGCACTAACACTGAAGCTTTCTTT. Translated: CASSTNTEAFF. The chain uses TRBV5-6 and TRBJ1-1, with D unclear. Deletions cut 4 bases from V and 2 bases from J, with 3 bases between. The CDR3 is 11 residues long. Germline values: CDR1 SGHDT, CDR2 YYEEEE.